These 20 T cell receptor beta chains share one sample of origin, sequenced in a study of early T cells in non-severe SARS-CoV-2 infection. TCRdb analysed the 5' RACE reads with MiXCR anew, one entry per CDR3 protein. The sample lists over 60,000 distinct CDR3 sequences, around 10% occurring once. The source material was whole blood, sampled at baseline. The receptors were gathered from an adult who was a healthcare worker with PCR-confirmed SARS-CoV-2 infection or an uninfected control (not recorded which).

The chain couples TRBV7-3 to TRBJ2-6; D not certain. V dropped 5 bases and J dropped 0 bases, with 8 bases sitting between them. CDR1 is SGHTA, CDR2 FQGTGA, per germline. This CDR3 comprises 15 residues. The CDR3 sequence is CASSPTPSGANVLTF. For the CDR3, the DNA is TGTGCCAGCAGCCCCACACCCTCTGGGGCCAACGTCCTGACTTTC.

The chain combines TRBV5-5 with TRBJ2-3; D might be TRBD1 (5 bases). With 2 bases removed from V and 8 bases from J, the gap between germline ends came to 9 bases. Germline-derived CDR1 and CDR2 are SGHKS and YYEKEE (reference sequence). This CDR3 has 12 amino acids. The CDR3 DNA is TGTGCCAGCAGCTTCAGGGATGGTACGCAGTATTTT. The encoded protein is CASSFRDGTQYF.

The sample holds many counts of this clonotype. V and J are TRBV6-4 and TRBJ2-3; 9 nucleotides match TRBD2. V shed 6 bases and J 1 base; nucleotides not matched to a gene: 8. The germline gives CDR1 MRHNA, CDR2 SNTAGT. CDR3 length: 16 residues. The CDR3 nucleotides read TGTGCCAGCAGCCCCCAGGCTAGCGGGGGCACAGATACGCAGTATTTT. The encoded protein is CASSPQASGGTDTQYF.

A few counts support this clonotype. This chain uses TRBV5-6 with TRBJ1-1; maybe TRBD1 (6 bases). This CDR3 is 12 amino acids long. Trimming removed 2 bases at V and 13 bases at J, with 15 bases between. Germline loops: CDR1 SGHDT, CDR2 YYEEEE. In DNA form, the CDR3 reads TGTGCCAGCAGCTTTGGACAGCCTGTAGGTTTCTTT. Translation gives CASSFGQPVGFF. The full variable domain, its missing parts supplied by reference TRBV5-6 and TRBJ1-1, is DAGVTQSPTHLIKTRGQQVTLRCSPKSGHDTVSWYQQALGQGPQFIFQYYEEEERQRGNFPDRFSGHQFPNYSSELNVNALLLGDSALYLCASSFGQPVGFFGQGTRLTVV.

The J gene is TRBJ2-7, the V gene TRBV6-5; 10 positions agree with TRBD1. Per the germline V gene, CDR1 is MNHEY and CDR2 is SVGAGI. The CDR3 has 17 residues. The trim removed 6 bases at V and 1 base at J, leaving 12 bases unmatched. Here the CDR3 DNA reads TGTGCCAGCAGCCTTGGACAGCCGGGACAGGGGTCCTACGAGCAGTACTTC. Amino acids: CASSLGQPGQGSYEQYF.

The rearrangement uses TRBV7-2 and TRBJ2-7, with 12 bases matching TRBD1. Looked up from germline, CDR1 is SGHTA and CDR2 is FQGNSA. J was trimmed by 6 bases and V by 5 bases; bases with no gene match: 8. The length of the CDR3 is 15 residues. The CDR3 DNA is TGTGCCAGCAGCCGCCAGGGACAGGGGGCATCCGAGCAGTACTTC. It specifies CASSRQGQGASEQYF.

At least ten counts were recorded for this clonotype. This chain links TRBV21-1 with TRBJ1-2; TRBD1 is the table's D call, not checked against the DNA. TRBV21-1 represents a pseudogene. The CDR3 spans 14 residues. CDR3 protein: CASSPGTVNYGYTF. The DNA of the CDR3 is TGTGCCAGCAGCCCCGGGACGGTTAACTATGGCTACACCTTC.

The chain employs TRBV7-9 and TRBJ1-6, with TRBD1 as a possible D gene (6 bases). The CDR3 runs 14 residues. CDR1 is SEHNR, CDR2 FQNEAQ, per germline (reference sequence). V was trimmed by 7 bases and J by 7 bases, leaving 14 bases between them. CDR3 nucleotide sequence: TGTGCCAGCACCCCCGGGGACACAAATTCACCCCTCCACTTT. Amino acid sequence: CASTPGDTNSPLHF.

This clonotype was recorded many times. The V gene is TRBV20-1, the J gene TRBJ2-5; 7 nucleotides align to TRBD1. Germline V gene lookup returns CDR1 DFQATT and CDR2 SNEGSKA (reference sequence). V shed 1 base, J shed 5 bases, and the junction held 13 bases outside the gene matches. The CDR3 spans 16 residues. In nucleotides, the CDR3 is TGCAGTGCTAGAGGTATACCGACAGGGCAAGGGGAGACCCAGTACTTC. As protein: CSARGIPTGQGETQYF.

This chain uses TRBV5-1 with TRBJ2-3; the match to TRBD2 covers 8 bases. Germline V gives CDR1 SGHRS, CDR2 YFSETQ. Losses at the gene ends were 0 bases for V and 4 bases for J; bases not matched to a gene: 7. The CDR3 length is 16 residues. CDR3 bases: TGCGCCAGCAGCTTGGCGAGCGGGGGAGAATCAGATACGCAGTATTTT. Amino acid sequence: CASSLASGGESDTQYF.

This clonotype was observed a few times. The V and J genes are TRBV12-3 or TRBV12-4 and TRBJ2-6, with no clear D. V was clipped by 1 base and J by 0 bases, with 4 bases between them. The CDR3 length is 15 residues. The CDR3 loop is CASSLDLSGANVLTF. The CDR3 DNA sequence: TGTGCCAGCAGTTTAGATCTCTCTGGGGCCAACGTCCTGACTTTC.

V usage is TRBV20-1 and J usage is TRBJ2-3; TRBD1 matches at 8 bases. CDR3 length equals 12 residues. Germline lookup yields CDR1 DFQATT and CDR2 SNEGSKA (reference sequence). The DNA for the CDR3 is TGCAGCACGACAGGGGAGGCAGATACGCAGTATTTT. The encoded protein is CSTTGEADTQYF.

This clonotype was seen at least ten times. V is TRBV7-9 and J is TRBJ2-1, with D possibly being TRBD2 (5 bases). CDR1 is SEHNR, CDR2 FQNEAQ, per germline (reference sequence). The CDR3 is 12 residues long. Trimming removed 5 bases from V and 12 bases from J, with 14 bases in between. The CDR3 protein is CASSPSPGRQFF. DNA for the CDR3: TGTGCCAGCAGCCCCTCGCCTGGGAGGCAGTTCTTC.

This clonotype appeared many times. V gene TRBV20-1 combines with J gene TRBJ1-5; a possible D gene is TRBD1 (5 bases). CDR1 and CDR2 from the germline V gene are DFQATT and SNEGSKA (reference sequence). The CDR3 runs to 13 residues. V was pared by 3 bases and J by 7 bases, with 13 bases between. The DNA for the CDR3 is TGCAGTGCTAGTCGCGACAAGGGGCAGCCCCAGCATTTT. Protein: CSASRDKGQPQHF.

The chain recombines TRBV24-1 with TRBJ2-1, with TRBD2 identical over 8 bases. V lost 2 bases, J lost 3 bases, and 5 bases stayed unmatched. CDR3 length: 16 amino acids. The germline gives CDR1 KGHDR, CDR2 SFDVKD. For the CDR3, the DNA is TGTGCCACCAGTGATTCCCCTAGCGGGTACTACAATGAGCAGTTCTTC. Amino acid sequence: CATSDSPSGYYNEQFF.

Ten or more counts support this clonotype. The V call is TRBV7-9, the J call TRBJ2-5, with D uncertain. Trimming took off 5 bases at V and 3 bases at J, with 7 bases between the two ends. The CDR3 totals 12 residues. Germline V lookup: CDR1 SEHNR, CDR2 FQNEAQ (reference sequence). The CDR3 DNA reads TGTGCCAGCAGCCGTAACGAAGAGACCCAGTACTTC. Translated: CASSRNEETQYF. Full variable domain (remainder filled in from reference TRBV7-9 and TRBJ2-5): DTGVSQNPRHKITKRGQNVTFRCDPISEHNRLYWYRQTLGQGPEFLTYFQNEAQLEKSRLLSDRFSAERPKGSFSTLEIQRTEQGDSAMYLCASSRNEETQYFGPGTRLLVL.

The CDR3 DNA sequence: TGTGCCAGCAGGGAGACGGCAACAGATACGCAGTATTTT. As protein: CASRETATDTQYF. The gene calls are TRBV25-1 and TRBJ2-3; D not certain. The V gene's germline CDR1 is MGHDK and CDR2 SYGVNS. Trimming took 6 bases from V and 3 from J, leaving 10 bases between them. This CDR3 comprises 13 residues.

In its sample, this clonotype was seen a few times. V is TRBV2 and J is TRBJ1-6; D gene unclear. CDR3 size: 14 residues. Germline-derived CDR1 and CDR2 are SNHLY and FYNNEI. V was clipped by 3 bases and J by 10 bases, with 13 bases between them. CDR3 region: CASSDEGIGSPLHF. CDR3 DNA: TGTGCCAGCAGTGATGAAGGTATAGGGTCACCCCTCCACTTT.

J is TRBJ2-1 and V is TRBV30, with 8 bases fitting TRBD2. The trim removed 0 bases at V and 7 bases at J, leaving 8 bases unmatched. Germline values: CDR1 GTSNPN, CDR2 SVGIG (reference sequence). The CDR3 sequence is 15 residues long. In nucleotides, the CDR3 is TGTGCCTGGAGTGTCGGCGGGGGGCAGTGGAATGAGCAGTTCTTC. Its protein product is CAWSVGGGQWNEQFF.

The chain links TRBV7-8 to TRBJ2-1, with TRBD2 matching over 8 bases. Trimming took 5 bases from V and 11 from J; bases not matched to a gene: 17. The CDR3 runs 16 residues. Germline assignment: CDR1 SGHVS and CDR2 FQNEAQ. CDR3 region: CASSPSLGGGLDKQFF. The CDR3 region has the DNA TGTGCCAGCAGCCCTAGCTTGGGCGGGGGGCTGGATAAGCAGTTCTTC.